A single sample is the source of the 4 T cell receptor beta chains below, sequenced in a study of sequential checkpoint blockade in melanoma. Clones were sequenced by immunoSEQ multiplex PCR, and TCRdb holds only the in-frame ones, with some missing. Of approximately 8,200 clones in the sample, 23% were seen once. Treatment noted: randomized to nivolumab then ipilimumab (arm A) or the reverse (arm B). Material: tumor tissue (inferred from file names), obtained from a patient given nivolumab and ipilimumab in sequence. Receptor source: a human donor with melanoma.

The chain couples TRBV11-3 to TRBJ1-5, with 7 bases that match TRBD1. CDR1 is SGHNT, CDR2 YENEEA, per germline. V lost 3 bases to trimming and J lost 4 bases; unmatched junction nucleotides: 9. This CDR3 has 16 residues. The DNA for the CDR3 is TGTGCCAGCAGCTTTGGGGTTGGGACAGTGAATCAGCCCCAGCATTTT. Its translation is CASSFGVGTVNQPQHF.

This clone appeared a single time. This rearrangement joins TRBV19 to TRBJ1-6; D unresolved. V was trimmed by 3 bases and J by 6 bases, leaving 12 bases between them. There are 15 residues in the CDR3. From germline, CDR1 is LNHDA and CDR2 SQIVND (reference sequence). CDR3 residues: CASSMNVGLNSPLHF. The CDR3 bases are TGTGCCAGTAGTATGAACGTCGGCCTTAATTCACCCCTCCACTTT.

The table lists this clone with a few counts. The rearrangement links TRBV6-8 to TRBJ2-1; TRBD1 matches 9 bases. The CDR3 is made up of 13 amino acids. In germline, CDR1 is MNHGY, CDR2 SAAAGT. Trimming removed 8 bases from V and 12 bases from J; junction bases left unmatched: 11. The CDR3 DNA sequence: TGTGCCAGCCACAGCCCTAACAGGGGGCGGCAGTTCTTC. This sequence encodes CASHSPNRGRQFF.

This clone has at least ten counts. This chain uses TRBV11-3 with TRBJ2-1; 8 bases are a match to TRBD2. V shed 4 bases, J shed 8 bases, and the junction held 10 bases outside the gene matches. CDR1 is SGHNT, CDR2 YENEEA, per germline. This CDR3 contains 15 residues. This CDR3 reads CASSSGLAGGYEQFF. The DNA of the CDR3 is TGTGCCAGCAGCTCGGGGCTAGCGGGTGGGTATGAGCAGTTCTTC.